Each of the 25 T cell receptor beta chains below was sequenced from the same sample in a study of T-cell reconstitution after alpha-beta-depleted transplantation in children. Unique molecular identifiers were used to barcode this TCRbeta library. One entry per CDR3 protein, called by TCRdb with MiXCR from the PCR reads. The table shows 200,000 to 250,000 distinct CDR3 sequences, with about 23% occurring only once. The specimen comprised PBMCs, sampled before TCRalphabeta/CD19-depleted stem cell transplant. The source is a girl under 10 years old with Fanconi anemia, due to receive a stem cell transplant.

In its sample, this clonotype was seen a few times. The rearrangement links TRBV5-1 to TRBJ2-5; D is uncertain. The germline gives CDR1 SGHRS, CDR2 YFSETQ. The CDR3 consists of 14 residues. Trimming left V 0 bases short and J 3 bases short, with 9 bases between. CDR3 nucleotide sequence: TGCGCCAGCAGCTTGGTGTTGGCAGAAGAGACCCAGTACTTC. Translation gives CASSLVLAEETQYF.

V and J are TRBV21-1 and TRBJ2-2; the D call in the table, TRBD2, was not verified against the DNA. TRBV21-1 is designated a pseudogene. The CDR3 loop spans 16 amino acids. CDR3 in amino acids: CANSKNAPSAAGELFF. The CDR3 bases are TGTGCCAACAGCAAAAATGCGCCCTCCGCCGCCGGGGAGCTGTTTTTT.

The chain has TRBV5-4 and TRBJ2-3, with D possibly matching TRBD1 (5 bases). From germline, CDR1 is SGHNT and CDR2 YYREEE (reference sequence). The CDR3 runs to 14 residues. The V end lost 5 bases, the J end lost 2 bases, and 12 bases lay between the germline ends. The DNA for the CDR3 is TGTGCCAGCAGATACCGACAGACCACAGATACGCAGTATTTT. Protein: CASRYRQTTDTQYF. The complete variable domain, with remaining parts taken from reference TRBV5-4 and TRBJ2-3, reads ETGVTQSPTHLIKTRGQQVTLRCSSQSGHNTVSWYQQALGQGPQFIFQYYREEENGRGNFPPRFSGLQFPNYSSELNVNALELDDSALYLCASRYRQTTDTQYFGPGTRLTVL.

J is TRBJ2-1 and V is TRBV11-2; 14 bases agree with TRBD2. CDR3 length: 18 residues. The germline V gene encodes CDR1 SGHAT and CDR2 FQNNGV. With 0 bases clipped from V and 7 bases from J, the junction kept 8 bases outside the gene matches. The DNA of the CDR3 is TGTGCCAGCAGCTTAGAATACGGACTAGCGGGAGGCTGGAATGAGCAGTTCTTC. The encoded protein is CASSLEYGLAGGWNEQFF.

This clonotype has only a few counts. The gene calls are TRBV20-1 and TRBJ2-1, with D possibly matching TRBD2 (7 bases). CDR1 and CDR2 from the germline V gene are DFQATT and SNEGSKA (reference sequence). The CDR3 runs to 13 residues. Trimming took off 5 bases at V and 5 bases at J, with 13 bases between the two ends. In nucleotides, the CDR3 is TGCAGTGCTGACACGGGGGGCCACAATGAGCAGTTCTTC. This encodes CSADTGGHNEQFF.

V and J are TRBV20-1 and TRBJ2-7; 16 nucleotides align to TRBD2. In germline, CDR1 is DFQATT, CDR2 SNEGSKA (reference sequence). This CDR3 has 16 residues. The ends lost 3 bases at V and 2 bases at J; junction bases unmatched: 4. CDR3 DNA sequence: TGCAGTGCTAGTGGGACTAGCGGGGGGGAAACCTACGAGCAGTACTTC. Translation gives CSASGTSGGETYEQYF.

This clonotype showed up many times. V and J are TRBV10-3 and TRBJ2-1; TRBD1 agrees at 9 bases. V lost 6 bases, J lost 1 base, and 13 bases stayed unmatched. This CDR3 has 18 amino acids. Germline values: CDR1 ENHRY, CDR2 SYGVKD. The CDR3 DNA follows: TGTGCCATCAGCCCGGGACAGGGAAAGGGGAGTTCCTACAATGAGCAGTTCTTC. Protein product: CAISPGQGKGSSYNEQFF.

As DNA, the CDR3 is TGTGCCAGCAGTGAGCGTGCGGGGGTATCCTACAATGAGCAGTTCTTC. It codes for CASSERAGVSYNEQFF. J is TRBJ2-1 and V is TRBV6-4; TRBD2 matches 7 bases. Germline-derived CDR1 and CDR2 are MRHNA and SNTAGT. J gave up 1 base and V 3 bases, and 6 bases lay outside the gene matches. The CDR3 covers 16 residues.

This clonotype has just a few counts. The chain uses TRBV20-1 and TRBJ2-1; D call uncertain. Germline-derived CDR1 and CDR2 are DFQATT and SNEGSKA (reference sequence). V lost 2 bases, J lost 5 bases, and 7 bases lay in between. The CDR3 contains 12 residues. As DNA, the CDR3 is TGCAGTGCTAGAAGGCAGGACAATGAGCAGTTCTTC. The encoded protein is CSARRQDNEQFF.

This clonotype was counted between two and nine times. For the CDR3, the DNA is TGTGCCAGCAGCCAAGATTTGGATTCCTACGAGCAGTACTTC. This translates into CASSQDLDSYEQYF. This sequence joins TRBV4-2 and TRBJ2-7; D not certain. The V and J ends lost 0 bases and 1 base respectively, with 7 bases between them. Germline lookup yields CDR1 LGHNA and CDR2 YNFKEQ. The length of the CDR3 is 14 residues.

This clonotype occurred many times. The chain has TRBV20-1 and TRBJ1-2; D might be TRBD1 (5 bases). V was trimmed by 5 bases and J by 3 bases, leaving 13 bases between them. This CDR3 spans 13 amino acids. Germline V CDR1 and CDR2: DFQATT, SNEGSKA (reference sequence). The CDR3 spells CSAGGVTDYGYTF. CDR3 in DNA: TGCAGTGCTGGGGGAGTAACTGACTATGGCTACACCTTC.

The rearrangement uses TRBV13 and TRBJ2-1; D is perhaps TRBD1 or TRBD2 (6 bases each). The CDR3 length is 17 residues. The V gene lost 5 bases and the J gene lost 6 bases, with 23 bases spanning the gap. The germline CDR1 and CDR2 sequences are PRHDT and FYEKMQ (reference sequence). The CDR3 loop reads CASSPVQVSRGANEQFF. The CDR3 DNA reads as TGTGCCAGCAGCCCAGTCCAGGTTTCTAGGGGGGCCAATGAGCAGTTCTTC.

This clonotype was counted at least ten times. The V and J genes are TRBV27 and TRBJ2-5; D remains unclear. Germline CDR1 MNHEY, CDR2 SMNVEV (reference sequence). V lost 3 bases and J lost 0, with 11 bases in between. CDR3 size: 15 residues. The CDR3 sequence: CASSLGRVHQETQYF. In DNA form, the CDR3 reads TGTGCCAGCAGTTTGGGTAGGGTCCACCAAGAGACCCAGTACTTC.

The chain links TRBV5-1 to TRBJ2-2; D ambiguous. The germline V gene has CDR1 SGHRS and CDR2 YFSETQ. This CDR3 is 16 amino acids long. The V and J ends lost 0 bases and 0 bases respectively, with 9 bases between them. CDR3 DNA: TGCGCCAGCAGCTTGGGGAGCTTCGCGAACACCGGGGAGCTGTTTTTT. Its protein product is CASSLGSFANTGELFF.

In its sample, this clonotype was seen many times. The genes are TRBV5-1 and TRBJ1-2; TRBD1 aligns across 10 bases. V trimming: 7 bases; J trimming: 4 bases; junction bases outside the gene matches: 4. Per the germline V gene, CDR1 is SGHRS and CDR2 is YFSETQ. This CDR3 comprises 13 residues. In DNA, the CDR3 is TGCGCCAGCTCGGGACAGGGGTCCTATGGCTACACCTTC. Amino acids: CASSGQGSYGYTF.

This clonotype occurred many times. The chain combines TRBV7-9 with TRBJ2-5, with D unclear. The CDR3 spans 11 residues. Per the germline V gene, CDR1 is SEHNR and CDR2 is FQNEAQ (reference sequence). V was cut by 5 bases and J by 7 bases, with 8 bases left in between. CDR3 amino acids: CASSPSGTQYF. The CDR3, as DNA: TGTGCCAGCAGCCCTTCAGGGACCCAGTACTTC.

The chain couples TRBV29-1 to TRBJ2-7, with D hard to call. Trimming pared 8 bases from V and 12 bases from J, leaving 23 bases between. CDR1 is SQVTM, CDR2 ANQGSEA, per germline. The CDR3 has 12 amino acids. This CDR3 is CSSHVRGILGYF. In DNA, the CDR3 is TGCAGCTCACACGTTCGTGGAATTTTAGGGTACTTC.

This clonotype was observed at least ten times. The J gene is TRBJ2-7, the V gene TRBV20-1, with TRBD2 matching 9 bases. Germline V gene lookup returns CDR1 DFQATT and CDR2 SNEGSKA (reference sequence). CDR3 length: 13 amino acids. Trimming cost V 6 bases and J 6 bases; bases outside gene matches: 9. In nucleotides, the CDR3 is TGCAGTGCGTTTAGCGGGGGAGAGGGCGAGCAGTACTTC. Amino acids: CSAFSGGEGEQYF.

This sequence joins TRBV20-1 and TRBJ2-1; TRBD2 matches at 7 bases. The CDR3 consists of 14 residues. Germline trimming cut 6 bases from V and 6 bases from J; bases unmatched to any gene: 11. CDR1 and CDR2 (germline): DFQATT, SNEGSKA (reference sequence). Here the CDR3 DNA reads TGCAGTGCCACGACGGGACTAAGGGGCAATGAGCAGTTCTTC. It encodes CSATTGLRGNEQFF.

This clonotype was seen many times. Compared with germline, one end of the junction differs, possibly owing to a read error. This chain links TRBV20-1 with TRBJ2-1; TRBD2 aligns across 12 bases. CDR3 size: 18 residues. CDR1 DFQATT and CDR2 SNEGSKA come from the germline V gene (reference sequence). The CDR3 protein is CCARDLYSSGGAFALQFF. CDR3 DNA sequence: TGCTGTGCTAGAGATCTCTATTCTAGCGGGGGGGCCTTCGCTCTCCAGTTCTTC.

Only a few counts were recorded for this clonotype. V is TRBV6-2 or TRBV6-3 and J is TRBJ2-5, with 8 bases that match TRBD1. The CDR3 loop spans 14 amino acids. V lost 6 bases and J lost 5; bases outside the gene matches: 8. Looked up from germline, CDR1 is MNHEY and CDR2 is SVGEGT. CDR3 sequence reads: CASSSTRTGETQYF. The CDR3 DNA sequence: TGTGCCAGCAGCTCGACTAGGACAGGGGAGACCCAGTACTTC.

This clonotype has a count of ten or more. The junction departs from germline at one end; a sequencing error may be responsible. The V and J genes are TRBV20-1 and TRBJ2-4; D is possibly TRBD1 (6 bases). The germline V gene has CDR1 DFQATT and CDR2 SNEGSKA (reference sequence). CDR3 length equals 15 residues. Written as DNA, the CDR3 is TGCAGTGCTAGAGACACAGGGCTAGCCAAAAACTTTCAGTACTTC. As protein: CSARDTGLAKNFQYF.

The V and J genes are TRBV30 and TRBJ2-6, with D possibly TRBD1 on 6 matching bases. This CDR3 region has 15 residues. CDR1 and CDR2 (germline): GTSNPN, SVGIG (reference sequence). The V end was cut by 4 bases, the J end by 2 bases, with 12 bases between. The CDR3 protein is CAWIPHRAGANVLTF. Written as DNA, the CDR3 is TGTGCCTGGATTCCCCACAGGGCTGGGGCCAACGTCCTGACTTTC.

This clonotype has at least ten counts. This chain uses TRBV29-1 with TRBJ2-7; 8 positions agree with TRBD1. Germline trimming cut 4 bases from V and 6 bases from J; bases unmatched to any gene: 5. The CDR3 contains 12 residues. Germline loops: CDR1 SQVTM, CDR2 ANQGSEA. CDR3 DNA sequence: TGCAGCGTTGGTGACAGGGGCAGCGAGCAGTACTTC. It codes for CSVGDRGSEQYF.

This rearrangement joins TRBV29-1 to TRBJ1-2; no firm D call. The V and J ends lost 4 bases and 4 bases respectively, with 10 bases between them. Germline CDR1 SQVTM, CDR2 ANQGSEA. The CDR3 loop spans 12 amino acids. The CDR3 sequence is CSVVGGSYGYTF. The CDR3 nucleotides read TGCAGCGTTGTTGGAGGGTCCTATGGCTACACCTTC.